The entry below describes one T cell receptor (beta chain). The antigen it recognizes is unknown. No much larger clonotype is one base removed from it; base qualities were not supplied. Using the deep immunoSEQ assay, TCR CDR3 regions were amplified from genomic DNA by multiplex PCR. For each cell subset, the extracted genomic DNA was distributed evenly across all wells of several immunoSEQ 96-well plates, and each plate served as one replicate. For sorted subsets, around 200 ng genomic DNA, equal to about 30,000 T cell genomes, was loaded into each replicate PCR. The purified libraries were quantified using a Qubit 3.0 fluorometer, sized with a Bioanalyzer 2100, and then quantified again using the KAPA Library Quantification kit. Every immunoSEQ 96-well plate was sequenced on a dedicated single-read 150-cycle Illumina NextSeq 550 flow cell. The study's processing was this. Because only junctional sequences without quality scores were contained in the immunoSEQ output, filtering matching that applied to full-length reads could not be performed. Sequences were annotated with PyIR, a Python wrapper for IgBLAST v1.9, and V/J genes and CDR3 were assigned using IMGT germline references. Reads with weak V/J assignments (E-value above 1e-6), missing CDR3, stop codons, out-of-frame junctions, or ambiguous translated residues were removed. V3J clonotypes were defined as sequences sharing the same inferred V gene, J gene, and CDR3 amino acid sequence. Percentage overlap between repertoires was calculated by dividing the number of shared unique clonotypes by the size of the smaller repertoire. RTK rarefaction, the Chao1 estimator, and Recon v2.1 estimates of unobserved clonotypes were used to assess repertoire richness. OLGA was used to compute generation probabilities for all TCRbeta clonotypes that the gDNA method yielded from a handful of donors. TCRdb provides this immuneACCESS table in a form limited to in-frame rearrangements. Some clones are lacking; in checked studies, under half of them reflect an unresolved V gene, and why the rest are absent is not known. V and J calls and clone size follow that table, whereas D and trimming were derived from the DNA. Counted in this sample were over a million clones; approximately 80% of them appeared once. More than 0.5% of the sample lies in the top ten.

This record belongs to a study of shared clonotypes between healthy human individuals (dated by TCRdb to the early 2020s). With respect to the entire study: Two women and a few men aged 18 to 49 years were included in the cohort. Per donor, three plates each were used for CD4 naive and CD4 memory, two for CD8 naive, and one for CD8 memory. Blood TCR repertoires of a handful of healthy adults were deeply sequenced to estimate repertoire size and the extent of clonotype sharing between individuals. Libraries were prepared and TCR repertoires were sequenced by different laboratories using diverse techniques, in order to increase sequencing depth and limit assay-specific biases. Per donor, leukapheresis produced somewhere between about 0.8 and 9 billion PBMCs.

General findings and caveats noted by the study authors: The small number of donors limited the genetic and exposure-history diversity represented. Based on pairwise subsampling, the degree of clonotype sharing among donors was expected to be affected by sequencing depth. When several donors were compared, the shared fraction of clonotypes was around 5% for naive CD4, approximately 3.3% for naive CD8, roughly 2.5% for memory CD4, and 0.4% for memory CD8. Sampling was limited to blood, and TCR repertoires in tissue likely differ from TCR repertoires in blood. Estimated clonotype richness was generally larger for naive than for memory subsets. Compared with non-shared clonotypes, the clonotypes found in all four sorted-subset donors had higher generation probabilities. Rarefaction of sorted-subset datasets indicated incomplete sequencing despite the large sequencing depth.

Donors were healthy HIV-negative adults with no recently reported acute infections or vaccinations. Every donor was a Caucasian adult residing in Nashville, Tennessee, USA. CD4+ T cells were enriched by magnetic negative selection, after which naive cells were positively selected on CD45RA and the negative fraction was taken as the memory subset. Blood was obtained by leukapheresis, after which PBMCs were separated by Ficoll-Histopaque density gradient centrifugation and cryopreserved in liquid nitrogen vapor phase. Analytical flow cytometry was used to check the purity and quantity of every magnetically sorted T cell population. Genomic DNA was isolated from each sorted fraction and quantified by UV absorbance on a Nanodrop 2000c. In the germline V gene, CDR1 corresponds to SGHRS and CDR2 to YFSETQ. Trimming accounts for 0 bases at V and 9 bases at J, while the number of junction bases matched to no gene is 7. The CDR3 covers 15 residues, taking in both the cysteine and the phenylalanine. Left in the record is the CDR3 DNA by itself, 45 bases read in frame from the first base.

The chain is encoded by TRBV5-1 joined to TRBJ2-1, with 9 junctional bases fitting TRBD2. This clonotype was obtained from a man aged 18 to 29 in good health. Some clones in this sample may be carry-over from other donors' samples. Sample: memory CD4+ T cells from PBMCs. The meaning of the sample's cell subset or site label: CD45RA-negative fraction. The CDR3 reads as follows: CASSLEAGGSSEQFF. The nucleotides read TGCGCCAGCAGCTTGGAAGCGGGAGGCTCGAGTGAGCAGTTCTTC.